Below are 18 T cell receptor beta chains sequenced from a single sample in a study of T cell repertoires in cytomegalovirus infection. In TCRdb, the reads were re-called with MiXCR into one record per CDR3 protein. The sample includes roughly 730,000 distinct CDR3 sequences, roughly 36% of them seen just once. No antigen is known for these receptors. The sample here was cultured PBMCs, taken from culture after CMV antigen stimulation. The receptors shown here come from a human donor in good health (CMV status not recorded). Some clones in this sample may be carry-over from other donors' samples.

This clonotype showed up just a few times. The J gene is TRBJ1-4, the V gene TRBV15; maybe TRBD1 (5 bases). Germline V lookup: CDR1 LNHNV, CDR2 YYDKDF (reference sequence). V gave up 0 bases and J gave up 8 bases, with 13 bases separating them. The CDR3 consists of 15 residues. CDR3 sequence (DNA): TGTGCCACCAGCAGAGAATGGGGGAATCAAGAAAAACTGTTTTTT. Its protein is CATSREWGNQEKLFF.

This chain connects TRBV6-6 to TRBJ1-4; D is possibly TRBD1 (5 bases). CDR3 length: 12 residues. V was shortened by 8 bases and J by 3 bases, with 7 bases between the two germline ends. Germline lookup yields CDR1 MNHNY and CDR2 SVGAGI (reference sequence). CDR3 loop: CASGGPNEKLFF. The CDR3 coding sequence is TGTGCCAGCGGGGGACCTAATGAAAAACTGTTTTTT.

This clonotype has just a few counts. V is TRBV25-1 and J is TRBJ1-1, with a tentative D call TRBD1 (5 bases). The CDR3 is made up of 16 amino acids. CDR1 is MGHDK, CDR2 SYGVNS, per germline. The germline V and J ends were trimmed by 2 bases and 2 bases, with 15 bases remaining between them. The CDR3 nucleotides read TGTGCCAGCAGTGAACATACCTGGACACTCAACACTGAAGCTTTCTTT. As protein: CASSEHTWTLNTEAFF.

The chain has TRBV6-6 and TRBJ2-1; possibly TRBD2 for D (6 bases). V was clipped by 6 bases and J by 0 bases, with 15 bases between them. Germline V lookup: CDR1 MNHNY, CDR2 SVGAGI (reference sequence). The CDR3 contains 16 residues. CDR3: CASSRGTSSSYNEQFF. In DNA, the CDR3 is TGTGCCAGCAGCCGCGGGACTTCAAGCTCCTACAATGAGCAGTTCTTC.

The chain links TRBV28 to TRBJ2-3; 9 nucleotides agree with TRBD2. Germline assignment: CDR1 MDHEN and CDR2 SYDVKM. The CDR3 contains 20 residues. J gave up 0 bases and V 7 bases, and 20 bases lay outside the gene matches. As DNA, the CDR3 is TGTGCCAGCAACGACCCCGCGGGGCTAGCGGGGACCTATAGCACAGATACGCAGTATTTT. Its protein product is CASNDPAGLAGTYSTDTQYF.

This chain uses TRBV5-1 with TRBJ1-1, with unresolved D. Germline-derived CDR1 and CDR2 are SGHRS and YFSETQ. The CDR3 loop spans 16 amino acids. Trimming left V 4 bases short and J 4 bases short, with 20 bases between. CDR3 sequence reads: CASSPGPAGGGTEAFF. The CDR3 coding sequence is TGCGCCAGCAGCCCGGGTCCGGCTGGTGGAGGCACTGAAGCTTTCTTT.

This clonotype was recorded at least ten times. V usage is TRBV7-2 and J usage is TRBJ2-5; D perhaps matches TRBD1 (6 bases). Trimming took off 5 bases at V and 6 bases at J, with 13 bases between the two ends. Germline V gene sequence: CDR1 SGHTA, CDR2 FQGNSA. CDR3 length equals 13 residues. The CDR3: CASSPTGIQTQYF. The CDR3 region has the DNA TGTGCCAGCAGCCCAACAGGGATCCAGACCCAGTACTTC.

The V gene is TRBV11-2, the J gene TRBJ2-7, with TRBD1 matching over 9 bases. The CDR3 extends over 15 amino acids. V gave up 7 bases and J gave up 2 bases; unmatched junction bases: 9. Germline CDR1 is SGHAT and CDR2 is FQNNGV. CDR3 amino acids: CASKSPGQGAYEQYF. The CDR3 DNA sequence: TGTGCCAGCAAATCCCCGGGACAGGGAGCCTACGAGCAGTACTTC.

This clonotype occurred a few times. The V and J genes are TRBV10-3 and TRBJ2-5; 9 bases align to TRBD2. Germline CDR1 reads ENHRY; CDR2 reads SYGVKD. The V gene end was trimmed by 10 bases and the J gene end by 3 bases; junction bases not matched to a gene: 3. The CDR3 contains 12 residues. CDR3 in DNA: TGTGCCACGGGACTAGCTGAAGAGACCCAGTACTTC. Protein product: CATGLAEETQYF.

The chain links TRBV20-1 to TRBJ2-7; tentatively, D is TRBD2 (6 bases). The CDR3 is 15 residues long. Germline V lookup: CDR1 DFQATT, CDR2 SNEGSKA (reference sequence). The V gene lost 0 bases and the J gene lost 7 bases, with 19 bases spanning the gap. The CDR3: CSARDLGGPGGEQYF. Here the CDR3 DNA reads TGCAGTGCTAGAGATCTGGGCGGCCCTGGGGGGGAGCAGTACTTC.

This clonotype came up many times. In DNA form, the CDR3 reads TGTGCCAGTGCGTTGGGACGGCGAACTAGCGGGAGGGCGAAGGGCAATGAGCAGTTCTTC. Protein product: CASALGRRTSGRAKGNEQFF. The gene calls are TRBV19 and TRBJ2-1; 13 nucleotides agree with TRBD2. V lost 8 bases to trimming and J lost 6 bases; unmatched junction nucleotides: 22. In germline, CDR1 is LNHDA, CDR2 SQIVND (reference sequence). This CDR3 spans 20 amino acids. Drawing the rest from reference TRBV19 and TRBJ2-1, the complete variable domain is DGGITQSPKYLFRKEGQNVTLSCEQNLNHDAMYWYRQDPGQGLRLIYYSQIVNDFQKGDIAEGYSVSREKKESFPLTVTSAQKNPTAFYLCASALGRRTSGRAKGNEQFFGPGTRLTVL.

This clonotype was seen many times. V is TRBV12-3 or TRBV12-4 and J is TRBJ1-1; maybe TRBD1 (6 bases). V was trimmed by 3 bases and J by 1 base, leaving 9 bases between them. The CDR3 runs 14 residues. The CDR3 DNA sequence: TGTGCCAGCAGTTTCGGGGGGCCGAACACTGAAGCTTTCTTT. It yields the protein CASSFGGPNTEAFF.

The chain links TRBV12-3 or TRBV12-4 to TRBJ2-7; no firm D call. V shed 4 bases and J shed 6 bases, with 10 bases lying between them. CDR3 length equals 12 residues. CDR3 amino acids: CASSWGRREQYF. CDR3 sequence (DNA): TGTGCCAGCAGTTGGGGTCGGCGCGAGCAGTACTTC.

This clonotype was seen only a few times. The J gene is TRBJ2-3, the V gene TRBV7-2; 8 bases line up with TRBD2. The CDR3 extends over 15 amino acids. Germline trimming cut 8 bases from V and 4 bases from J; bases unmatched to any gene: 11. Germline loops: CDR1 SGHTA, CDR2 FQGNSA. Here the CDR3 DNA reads TGTGCCAGCGTCCGAACGGGGGGGTGGGCAGATACGCAGTATTTT. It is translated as CASVRTGGWADTQYF.

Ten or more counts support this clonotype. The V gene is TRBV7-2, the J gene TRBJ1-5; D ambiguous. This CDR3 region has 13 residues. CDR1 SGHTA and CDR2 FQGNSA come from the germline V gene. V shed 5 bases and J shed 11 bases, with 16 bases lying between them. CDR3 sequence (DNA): TGTGCCAGCAGCCCGCTTTACCGTGGTTCCCAGCATTTT. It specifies CASSPLYRGSQHF.

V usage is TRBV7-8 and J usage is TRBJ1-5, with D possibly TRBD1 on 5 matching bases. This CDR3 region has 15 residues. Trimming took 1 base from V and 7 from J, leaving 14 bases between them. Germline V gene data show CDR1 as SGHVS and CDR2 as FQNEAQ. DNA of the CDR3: TGTGCCAGCAGCTTAGGATGGGGGGTTTCCCAGCCCCAGCATTTT. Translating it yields CASSLGWGVSQPQHF.

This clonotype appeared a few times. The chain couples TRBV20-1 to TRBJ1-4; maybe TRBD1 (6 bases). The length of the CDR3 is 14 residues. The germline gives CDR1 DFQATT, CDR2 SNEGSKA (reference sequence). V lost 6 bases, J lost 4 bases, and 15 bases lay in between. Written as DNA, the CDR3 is TGCAGTGCGGAACGGACAGCAAGTAATGAAAAACTGTTTTTT. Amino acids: CSAERTASNEKLFF.

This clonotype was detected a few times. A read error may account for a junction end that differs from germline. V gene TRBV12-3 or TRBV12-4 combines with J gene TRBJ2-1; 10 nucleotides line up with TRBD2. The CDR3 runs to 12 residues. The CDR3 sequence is CASSLELAGVIF. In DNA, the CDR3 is TGTGCCAGCAGTTTAGAGCTAGCGGGAGTAATTTTC.